The 8 T cell receptor beta chains below all came from one sample that was sequenced in a study of cytomegalovirus exposure and HLA in healthy donors. This PCR relied on a set of 60 Vbeta primers and 13 Jbeta primers. The table came from immunoSEQ multiplex PCR; TCRdb's copy has only in-frame clones and leaves some out. This table has 110,000 to 150,000 clones, 70% to 85% appearing once. Sequenced: PBMCs. Source of these receptors: a woman aged 55-70 years in good health and CMV-seropositive.

This chain connects TRBV19 to TRBJ1-4; 10 bases match TRBD1. The CDR3 length is 14 residues. In germline, CDR1 is LNHDA, CDR2 SQIVND (reference sequence). V lost 5 bases to trimming and J lost 7 bases; unmatched junction nucleotides: 4. The CDR3 coding sequence is TGTGCCAGTAGTCGCGACAGGGGGCTTGAAAAACTGTTTTTT. It translates to CASSRDRGLEKLFF.

Only one count was recorded for this clone. The chain recombines TRBV12-2 with TRBJ2-7; the table's D gene call, TRBD2, was not cross checked with the DNA. TRBV12-2 corresponds to a pseudogene. This CDR3 contains 14 residues. CDR3 residues: CASRPKRKAYEQYF. The CDR3 DNA follows: TGTGCAAGTCGCCCGAAGCGGAAAGCCTACGAGCAGTACTTC.

Regarding this clone: One end of the junction varies from germline; a read error may be responsible. The rearrangement links TRBV7-7 to TRBJ2-2; D might be TRBD2 (5 bases). The CDR3 length is 13 residues. Germline CDR1 and CDR2: SSHAT and FNYEAQ (reference sequence). The CDR3 loop is CASSRGSPGELFF. The CDR3 DNA sequence: TGTGCTAGCAGCCGTGGGAGCCCCGGGGAGCTGTTTTTT.

The rearrangement uses TRBV18 and TRBJ2-3; D remains unclear. The length of the CDR3 is 13 residues. Germline V gene data show CDR1 as KGHSH and CDR2 as LQKENI. V dropped 2 bases and J dropped 2 bases, with 5 bases sitting between them. Here the CDR3 reads CASSPANTDTQYF. Written as DNA, the CDR3 is TGTGCCAGCTCACCAGCGAACACAGATACGCAGTATTTT.

In this sample, this clone turned up once. V and J are TRBV4-3 and TRBJ2-5, with 14 bases identical to TRBD2. The V segment lost 4 bases and the J segment 3 bases; nucleotides outside the gene matches: 19. The CDR3 extends over 21 amino acids. The germline CDR1 and CDR2 sequences are LGHNA and YSLEER. In DNA, the CDR3 is TGCGCCAGCAGCCCCTCTCAGGGGACTAGCGGGAGAGGGTTGGGAAAAGAGACCCAGTACTTC. Its translation is CASSPSQGTSGRGLGKETQYF.

The chain is built from TRBV4-1 and TRBJ2-3, with a possible D match to TRBD2 (5 bases). The V gene lost 5 bases and the J gene lost 1 base, with 10 bases spanning the gap. The germline CDR1 and CDR2 sequences are MGHRA and YSYEKL. The CDR3 length is 14 residues. The DNA for the CDR3 is TGCGCCAGCAGCGCGGGTGAGGGCACAGATACGCAGTATTTT. It yields the protein CASSAGEGTDTQYF.

The gene calls are TRBV6-6 and TRBJ2-7, with D maybe TRBD1 (6 bases). V lost 7 bases and J 2 bases, leaving 12 bases between the germline ends. The V gene's germline CDR1 is MNHNY and CDR2 SVGAGI (reference sequence). This CDR3 comprises 13 residues. In DNA, the CDR3 is TGTGCCAGCAACCTTGACAGGCCCTACGAGCAGTACTTC. It specifies CASNLDRPYEQYF.

The CDR3 spells CASSSTGVGTDTQYF. For the CDR3, the DNA is TGCGCCAGCAGCTCAACAGGGGTCGGCACAGATACGCAGTATTTT. The rearrangement joins TRBV4-1 to TRBJ2-3; 7 nucleotides line up with TRBD1. This CDR3 contains 15 residues. In germline, CDR1 is MGHRA, CDR2 YSYEKL. J was trimmed by 1 base and V by 5 bases; bases with no gene match: 6.